A selection of T cell receptor beta chains follows, all from one sample in a study of shared clonotypes between healthy human individuals. Using immunoSEQ multiplex PCR, the repertoire was profiled, and TCRdb retains in-frame clones only, with some absent. The sample contains a few hundred thousand clones, more than 75% of which appear only once. The material sequenced was memory CD8+ T cells sorted from blood. All receptors derive from a man younger than 35 in good health. Each CDR3 is given with its conserved first and last residue. D genes are given only for firm matches. Only some rows state a clone size, as once, few, many or a class for expanded clones.

v_gene	abundance	j_gene	len	d_gene	CDR3nt	CDR3aa
TRBV6-5	NA	TRBJ1-1	14	NA	TGTGCCAGCAGTTACGTAGAGGGTAACACTGAAGCTTTCTTT	CASSYVEGNTEAFF
TRBV20-1	NA	TRBJ2-3	10	NA	TGCAGTGCTAGGACAGATACGCAGTATTTT	CSARTDTQYF
TRBV29-1	once	TRBJ2-7	14	TRBD1	TGCAGCGTTGACCTGGGACAGGGCTCCTACGAGCAGTACTTC	CSVDLGQGSYEQYF
TRBV30	NA	TRBJ2-5	14	TRBD1	TGTGCCTGGAGTGCCGGGACAGTGCAAGAGACCCAGTACTTC	CAWSAGTVQETQYF
TRBV7-9	NA	TRBJ1-2	16	NA	TGTGCCAGCAGCTCCACACAGGATCCCACTAACTATGGCTACACCTTC	CASSSTQDPTNYGYTF
TRBV5-1	NA	TRBJ2-7	12	NA	TGCGCCAGCAGCTCCGTTGGGACAGAGCAGTACTTC	CASSSVGTEQYF
TRBV19	NA	TRBJ2-7	14	NA	TGTGCCAGTAGTGAAGGGGTATGGTCCTACGAGCAGTACTTC	CASSEGVWSYEQYF
TRBV7-9	NA	TRBJ2-1	15	TRBD2	TGTGCCAGCAGCTTAAGCGGGAACATCTACAATGAGCAGTTCTTC	CASSLSGNIYNEQFF
TRBV11-3	NA	TRBJ2-1	13	NA	TGTGCCAGCAGCTTTGGCGACAGGAATGAGCAGTTCTTC	CASSFGDRNEQFF
TRBV15	few	TRBJ2-7	14	NA	TGTGCCACCAGTTGGGGACCTACTATCTACGAGCAGTACTTC	CATSWGPTIYEQYF
TRBV27	NA	TRBJ2-7	11	NA	TGTGCCAGCAGTTCGGCCTACGAGCAGTACTTC	CASSSAYEQYF
TRBV27	NA	TRBJ1-2	14	TRBD1	TGTGCCAGCAGGTCATCCGGGACAGTTTATGGCTACACCTTC	CASRSSGTVYGYTF
TRBV30	NA	TRBJ2-2	14	NA	TGTGCCTGGAGTGTACTTAATCCCACCGGGGAGCTGTTTTTT	CAWSVLNPTGELFF
TRBV4-3	NA	TRBJ2-7	15	NA	TGCGCCAGCAGCCATCGGTACGCTAGCTCCTACGAGCAGTACTTC	CASSHRYASSYEQYF
TRBV29-1	NA	TRBJ2-1	15	TRBD1	TGCAGCGTTGAGGGGACAGGGAAGGACTACAATGAGCAGTTCTTC	CSVEGTGKDYNEQFF
TRBV28	NA	TRBJ1-6	16	NA	TGTGCCAGCAGTTTTGATGGAGAACAGGGTGATTCACCCCTCCACTTT	CASSFDGEQGDSPLHF
TRBV10-3	NA	TRBJ2-3	14	NA	TGTGCCATCAGTGAGGTGGACTTAACAGATACGCAGTATTTT	CAISEVDLTDTQYF
TRBV15	NA	TRBJ1-6	15	NA	TGTGCCACCAGCAGAGATGTGACGGGGAATTCACCCCTCCACTTT	CATSRDVTGNSPLHF
TRBV6-5	NA	TRBJ2-2	15	NA	TGTGCCAGCAGTGCTACAGGGTTAAACACCGGGGAGCTGTTTTTT	CASSATGLNTGELFF
TRBV5-6	NA	TRBJ2-1	14	NA	TGTGCCAGCAGCTTGGTTGACGATTACAATGAGCAGTTCTTC	CASSLVDDYNEQFF
TRBV4-2	few	TRBJ1-3	18	TRBD1	TGTGCCAGCAGCCATTTACAGGGGGGCGTATTCTCTGGAAACACCATATATTTT	CASSHLQGGVFSGNTIYF
TRBV6-6	NA	TRBJ2-5	14	TRBD1	TGTGCCAGCAGTCGCGACAGGGCACAAGAGACCCAGTACTTC	CASSRDRAQETQYF
TRBV7-9	NA	TRBJ2-3	17	TRBD2	TGTGCCAGCAGAGTCGCTAGCGGGGGGGCCCCCACAGATACGCAGTATTTT	CASRVASGGAPTDTQYF
TRBV6-5	NA	TRBJ1-1	15	NA	TGTGCCAGCAGTTACTGGTCGGGTTTCGACACTGAAGCTTTCTTT	CASSYWSGFDTEAFF
TRBV7-6	NA	TRBJ2-3	15	TRBD2	TGTGCCAGCAGCTTTAGCGGGGCTAGCACAGATACGCAGTATTTT	CASSFSGASTDTQYF
TRBV6-6	NA	TRBJ2-1	15	TRBD1	TGTGCCAGCAGTTACTCGTACCGGGGACAGCCTAAGCAGTTCTTC	CASSYSYRGQPKQFF
TRBV2	NA	TRBJ2-6	17	NA	TGTGCCAGCAGTGGTTCCCCCGATATCTCTGGGGCCAACGTCCTGACTTTC	CASSGSPDISGANVLTF
TRBV11-2	NA	TRBJ2-1	13	NA	TGTGCCAGCAGCTTAACGGCCTACAATGAGCAGTTCTTC	CASSLTAYNEQFF
TRBV2	NA	TRBJ1-3	17	NA	TGTGCCAGCAGTGAAGCCCCCGGCGGAGACTCTGGAAACACCATATATTTT	CASSEAPGGDSGNTIYF
TRBV18	NA	TRBJ1-2	16	NA	TGTGCCAGCTCACCACCGCCGGGACACTTCAACTATGGCTACACCTTC	CASSPPPGHFNYGYTF
TRBV13	NA	TRBJ2-3	16	TRBD1	TGTGCCAGCAGCTTAGGGGACAGGGGAGCCAAAGATACGCAGTATTTT	CASSLGDRGAKDTQYF
TRBV11-1	NA	TRBJ1-5	19	NA	TGTGCCAGCAACCCAGACGAGGACACGGGGGAAAATAGCAATCAGCCCCAGCATTTT	CASNPDEDTGENSNQPQHF
TRBV6-5	NA	TRBJ2-1	15	NA	TGTGCCAGCAGTTACGGTCCGGGGTTTTACAATGAGCAGTTCTTC	CASSYGPGFYNEQFF
TRBV11-2	NA	TRBJ1-1	13	TRBD1	TGTGCCAGCAGCTTAGGGACAGGGAGTGAAGCTTTCTTT	CASSLGTGSEAFF
TRBV4-1	NA	TRBJ2-3	17	NA	TGCGCCAGCAGCCAAGAACGTGACGTTTGGTATAAGGATACGCAGTATTTT	CASSQERDVWYKDTQYF
TRBV10-3	once	TRBJ2-7	15	NA	TGTGCCATCAGTTATGGACTGCCGTACTCCTACGAGCAGTACTTC	CAISYGLPYSYEQYF
TRBV19	once	TRBJ2-7	14	TRBD2	TGTGCCAGTAGTATAGTGCCTGGGGGGGACGAGCAGTACTTC	CASSIVPGGDEQYF
TRBV5-6	once	TRBJ1-1	17	TRBD1	TGTGCCAGCAGCCAATTTTTACGGGGACAGAGTAACACTGAAGCTTTCTTT	CASSQFLRGQSNTEAFF
TRBV5-8	NA	TRBJ2-7	15	TRBD1	TGTGCCAGCAGCCTCTCCCGGGACAGTACCTACGAGCAGTACTTC	CASSLSRDSTYEQYF
TRBV10-3	once	TRBJ1-2	17	NA	TGTGCCATCAGTGAGTCCGGGGGGCCCCCCTCTCGGTATGGCTACACCTTC	CAISESGGPPSRYGYTF
TRBV28	once	TRBJ1-1	14	TRBD1	TGTGCCAGCAGGGGGACAGGTTGGAACACTGAAGCTTTCTTT	CASRGTGWNTEAFF
TRBV27	once	TRBJ2-2	15	TRBD2	TGTGCCAGCAGTTTAGGGTCTAGCGGGAGCCGGGAGCTGTTTTTT	CASSLGSSGSRELFF
TRBV14	few	TRBJ1-1	18	NA	TGTGCCAGCAGCCAAGTTCTGCCCCAGGACTATCCGAACCCTGAAGCTTTCTTT	CASSQVLPQDYPNPEAFF
TRBV10-2	NA	TRBJ1-5	15	NA	TGCGCCAGCACCTTACCTCAGGGGACGAACCAGCCCCAGCATTTT	CASTLPQGTNQPQHF
TRBV9	NA	TRBJ2-1	12	NA	TGTGCCAGCAGCGACCCCGGGTTGGAGCAGTTCTTC	CASSDPGLEQFF
TRBV7-9	NA	TRBJ2-7	14	TRBD1	TGTGCCAGCAGCAAATGGGACAGATACTACGAGCAGTACTTC	CASSKWDRYYEQYF
TRBV6-6	NA	TRBJ2-4	14	TRBD1	TGTGGGACAGGGGCGCGCAGGGGCAAAAACATTCAGTACTTC	CGTGARRGKNIQYF
TRBV6-5	NA	TRBJ1-2	12	NA	TGTGCCAGCAGTTACGCTAACTATGGCTACACCTTC	CASSYANYGYTF
TRBV4-2	NA	TRBJ2-1	17	TRBD2	TGTGCCAGCAGCGTTCATGATAGCGGGAGTGAGTCGAATGAGCAGTTCTTC	CASSVHDSGSESNEQFF
TRBV14	once	TRBJ2-7	14	NA	TGTGCCAGCAACCCGACAGGCTACTCCTACGAGCAGTACTTC	CASNPTGYSYEQYF
TRBV12-5	NA	TRBJ2-1	12	NA	TGTGCTAGTGGTTTGACCTACAATGAGCAGTTCTTC	CASGLTYNEQFF
TRBV5-8	NA	TRBJ1-2	17	NA	TGTGCCAGCAGTTCAACACTAGACGGCGGGGGGCGAAAAGGCTACACCTTC	CASSSTLDGGGRKGYTF